There are many counts of the clone carrying this T cell receptor beta chain. This sample stems from a study of T cells after yellow fever vaccination. TCRdb redid the calling of the 5' RACE reads with MiXCR, one entry per CDR3 protein. The sample contains around 50,000 distinct CDR3 sequences, 7% to 8.5% of which appear only once. The CDR3 is 13 residues long. Trimming left V 1 base short and J 2 bases short, with 6 bases between. Germline values: CDR1 MGHRA, CDR2 YSYEKL. This chain links TRBV4-1 with TRBJ2-7; D may be TRBD1 (6 bases). This receptor was identified in a man aged 18-30 years who received the YFV17D yellow fever vaccine. The sequencing used CD8+ T cells sorted from PBMCs, collected about 2 weeks after the first yellow fever vaccination. The CDR3 is CASSQGQAYEQYF. CDR3 in DNA: TGCGCCAGCAGCCAAGGACAGGCCTACGAGCAGTACTTC.